These T cell receptor beta chains were read from a single sample in a study of blood T cell repertoires in COVID-19. Here immunoSEQ multiplex PCR was the method, and the copy in TCRdb shows in-frame clones only, minus some. The sample holds fewer than 250,000 clones, around nine tenths seen once. What was sequenced was peripheral blood. All receptors derive from a man aged 60 to 75 with acute or convalescent COVID-19. Each CDR3 is given with its conserved first and last residue. D genes are given only for firm matches. The size of a clone is reported for some rows only, either as once, few or many, or as a class for expanded clones.

.	.	TRBV20-1	TRBJ2-7	TGCAGTGCTAGATGGGCGGGCGAGCAGTACTTC	CSARWAGEQYF
few	TRBD1	TRBV7-9	TRBJ2-7	TGTGCCAGCAGCCGTCGACAGGGGGCGCGTATCGGCGAGCAGTACTTC	CASSRRQGARIGEQYF
.	TRBD2	TRBV5-1	TRBJ2-2	TGCGCCAGCAGCTGGGGCGGGGGCACCGGGGAGCTGTTTTTT	CASSWGGGTGELFF
.	TRBD1	TRBV7-8	TRBJ1-2	TGTGCCAGCAGCTTAGGGGACAGCAACTATGGCTACACCTTC	CASSLGDSNYGYTF
.	TRBD1	TRBV7-2	TRBJ1-5	TGTGCCAGCAGCTCCCGACAGGGGGGACAGCCCCAGCATTTT	CASSSRQGGQPQHF
.	.	TRBV6-1	TRBJ1-5	TGTGCCAGCAGTGAAGCCGATCTTACATATAGCAATCAGCCCCAGCATTTT	CASSEADLTYSNQPQHF
.	.	TRBV6-2/TRBV6-3	TRBJ2-7	TGTGCCAGCAGTTACCCTGACAGGCAAAGGGACTACGAGCAGTACTTC	CASSYPDRQRDYEQYF
.	TRBD1	TRBV7-9	TRBJ1-1	TGTGCCAGCAGCTTAGCCGGACAGGGTAACACTGAAGCTTTCTTT	CASSLAGQGNTEAFF
.	.	TRBV4-1	TRBJ2-2	TGCGCCAGCAGTCGGGTGGTGGCGGGGACCGGGGAGCTGTTTTTT	CASSRVVAGTGELFF
once	TRBD1	TRBV5-1	TRBJ2-7	TGCGCCAGCAGCATTGGGACAGCCGCTGGGGACGAGCAGTACTTC	CASSIGTAAGDEQYF
.	.	TRBV7-9	TRBJ1-1	TGTGCCAGCAGCCCAGGCGGGCGTGGAGCTTTCTTT	CASSPGGRGAFF
.	.	TRBV6-6	TRBJ2-7	TGTGCCAGCAGCGTTGGGGCAGGGGCCCCCTACGAGCAGTACTTC	CASSVGAGAPYEQYF
.	TRBD1	TRBV30	TRBJ1-5	TGTGCCTGGAGCCCGGACAGGGGGCCATTGGGGAGCAATCAGCCCCAGCATTTT	CAWSPDRGPLGSNQPQHF
.	.	TRBV6-5	TRBJ2-3	TGTGCCAGCAGTACAGGAGATACGCAGTATTTT	CASSTGDTQYF
few	TRBD1	TRBV6-5	TRBJ2-1	TGTGCCAGCAGTTACGGCGGACAGGGGTTCGGGAATGAGCAGTTCTTC	CASSYGGQGFGNEQFF
.	.	TRBV4-1	TRBJ2-1	TGCGCCAGCAGCCAAGGGGAGTACCATGATTACTACAATGAGCAGTTCTTC	CASSQGEYHDYYNEQFF
.	TRBD1	TRBV6-7	TRBJ1-4	TGTGCCAGCAGACTCCGACAGGGGGTCAAGGAAAAACTGTTTTTT	CASRLRQGVKEKLFF